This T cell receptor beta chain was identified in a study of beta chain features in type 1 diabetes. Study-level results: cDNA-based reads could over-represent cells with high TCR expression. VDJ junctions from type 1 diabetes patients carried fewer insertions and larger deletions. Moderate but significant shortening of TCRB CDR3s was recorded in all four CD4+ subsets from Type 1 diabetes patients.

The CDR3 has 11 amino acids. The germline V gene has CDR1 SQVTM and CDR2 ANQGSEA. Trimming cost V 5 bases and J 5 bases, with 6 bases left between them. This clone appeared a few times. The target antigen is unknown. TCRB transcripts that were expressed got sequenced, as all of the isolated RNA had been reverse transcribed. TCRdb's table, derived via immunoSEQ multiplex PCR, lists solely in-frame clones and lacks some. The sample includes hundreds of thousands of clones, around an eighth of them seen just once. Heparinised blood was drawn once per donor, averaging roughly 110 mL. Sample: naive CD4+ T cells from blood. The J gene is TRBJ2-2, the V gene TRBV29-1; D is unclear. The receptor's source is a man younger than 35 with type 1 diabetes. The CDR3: CSVLGTGELFF. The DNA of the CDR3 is TGCAGCGTTCTGGGGACCGGGGAGCTGTTTTTT.